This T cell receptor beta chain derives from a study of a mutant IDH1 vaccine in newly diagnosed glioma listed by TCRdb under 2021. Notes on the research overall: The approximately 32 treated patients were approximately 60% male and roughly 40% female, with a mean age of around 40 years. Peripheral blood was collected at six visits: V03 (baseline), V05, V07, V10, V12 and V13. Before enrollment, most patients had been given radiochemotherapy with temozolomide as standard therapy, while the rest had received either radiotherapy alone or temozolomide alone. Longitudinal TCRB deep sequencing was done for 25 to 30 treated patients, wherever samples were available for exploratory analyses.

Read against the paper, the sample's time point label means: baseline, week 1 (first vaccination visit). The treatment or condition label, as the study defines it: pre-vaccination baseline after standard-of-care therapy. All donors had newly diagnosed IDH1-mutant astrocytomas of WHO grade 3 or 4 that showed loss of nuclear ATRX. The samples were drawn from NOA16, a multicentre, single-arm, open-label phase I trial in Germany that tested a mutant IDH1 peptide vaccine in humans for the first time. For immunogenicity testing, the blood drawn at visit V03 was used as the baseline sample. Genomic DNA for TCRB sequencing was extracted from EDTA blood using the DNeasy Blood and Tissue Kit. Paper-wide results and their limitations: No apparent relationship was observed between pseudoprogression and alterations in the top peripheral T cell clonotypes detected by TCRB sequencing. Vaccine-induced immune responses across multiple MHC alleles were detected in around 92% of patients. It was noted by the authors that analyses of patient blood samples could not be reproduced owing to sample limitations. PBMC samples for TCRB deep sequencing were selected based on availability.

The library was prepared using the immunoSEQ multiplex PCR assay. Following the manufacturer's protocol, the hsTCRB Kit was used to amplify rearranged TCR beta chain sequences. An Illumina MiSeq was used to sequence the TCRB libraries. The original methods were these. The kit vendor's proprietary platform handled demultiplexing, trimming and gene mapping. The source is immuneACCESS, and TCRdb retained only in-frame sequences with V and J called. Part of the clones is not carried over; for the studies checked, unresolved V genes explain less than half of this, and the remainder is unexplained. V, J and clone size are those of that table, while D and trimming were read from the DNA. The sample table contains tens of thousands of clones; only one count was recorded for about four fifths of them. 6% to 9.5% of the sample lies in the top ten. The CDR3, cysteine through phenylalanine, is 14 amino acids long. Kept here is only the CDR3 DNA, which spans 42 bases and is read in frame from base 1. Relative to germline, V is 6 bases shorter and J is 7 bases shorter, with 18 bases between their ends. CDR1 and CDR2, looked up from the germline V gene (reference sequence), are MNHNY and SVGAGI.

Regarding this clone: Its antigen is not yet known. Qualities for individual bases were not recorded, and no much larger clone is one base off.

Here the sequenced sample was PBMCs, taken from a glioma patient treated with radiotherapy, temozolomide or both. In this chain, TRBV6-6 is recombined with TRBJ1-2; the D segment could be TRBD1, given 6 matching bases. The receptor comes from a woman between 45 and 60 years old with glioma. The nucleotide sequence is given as TGTGCCAGCAGAGACATCGGCAGGGGATTTGGCTACACCTTC. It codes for CASRDIGRGFGYTF.